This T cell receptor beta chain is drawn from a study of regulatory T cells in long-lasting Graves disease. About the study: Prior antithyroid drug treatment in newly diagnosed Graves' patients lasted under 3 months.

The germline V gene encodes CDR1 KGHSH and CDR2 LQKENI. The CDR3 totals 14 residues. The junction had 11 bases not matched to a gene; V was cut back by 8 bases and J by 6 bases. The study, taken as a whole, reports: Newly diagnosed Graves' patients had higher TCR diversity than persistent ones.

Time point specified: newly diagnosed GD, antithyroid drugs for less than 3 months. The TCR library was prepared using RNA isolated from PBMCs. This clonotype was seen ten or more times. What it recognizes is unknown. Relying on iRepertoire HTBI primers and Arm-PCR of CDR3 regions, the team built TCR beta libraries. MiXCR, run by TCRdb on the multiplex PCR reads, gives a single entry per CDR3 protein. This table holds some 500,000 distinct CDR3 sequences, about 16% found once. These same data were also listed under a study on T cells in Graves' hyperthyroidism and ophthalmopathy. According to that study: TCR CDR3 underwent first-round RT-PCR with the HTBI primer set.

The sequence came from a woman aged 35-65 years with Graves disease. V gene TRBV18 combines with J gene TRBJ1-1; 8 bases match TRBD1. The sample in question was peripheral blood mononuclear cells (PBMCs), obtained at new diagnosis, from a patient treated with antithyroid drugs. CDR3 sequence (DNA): TGTGCCAGCATGGGGAGGACAGGGCGACCTGAAGCTTTCTTT. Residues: CASMGRTGRPEAFF.